This TCR beta chain was identified in a study of CD4 and CD8 cells across lung adenocarcinoma regions. TCRdb called the PCR reads again in MiXCR, with one record for every CDR3 protein. The sample lists approximately 14,000 distinct CDR3 sequences; just under 45% were seen once. Per germline, CDR1 MNHNS and CDR2 SASEGT. This CDR3 spans 13 amino acids. There are many counts of this clonotype. Donors had localized lung adenocarcinoma, a non-small cell lung cancer. The chain recombines TRBV6-1 with TRBJ2-5, with 9 nucleotides matching TRBD2. The DNA end lines up better with TRBJ2-7; the J call may be wrong. The receptor comes from a male donor with lung adenocarcinoma. The CD4 and CD8 labels of this study may be unreliable. Sequencing was performed on CD4+ T cells from the center of a lung tumor. Written as DNA, the CDR3 is TGTGCCAGCAGTGATAGCGGGAGCTACGAGCAGTACTTC. It encodes CASSDSGSYEQYF.